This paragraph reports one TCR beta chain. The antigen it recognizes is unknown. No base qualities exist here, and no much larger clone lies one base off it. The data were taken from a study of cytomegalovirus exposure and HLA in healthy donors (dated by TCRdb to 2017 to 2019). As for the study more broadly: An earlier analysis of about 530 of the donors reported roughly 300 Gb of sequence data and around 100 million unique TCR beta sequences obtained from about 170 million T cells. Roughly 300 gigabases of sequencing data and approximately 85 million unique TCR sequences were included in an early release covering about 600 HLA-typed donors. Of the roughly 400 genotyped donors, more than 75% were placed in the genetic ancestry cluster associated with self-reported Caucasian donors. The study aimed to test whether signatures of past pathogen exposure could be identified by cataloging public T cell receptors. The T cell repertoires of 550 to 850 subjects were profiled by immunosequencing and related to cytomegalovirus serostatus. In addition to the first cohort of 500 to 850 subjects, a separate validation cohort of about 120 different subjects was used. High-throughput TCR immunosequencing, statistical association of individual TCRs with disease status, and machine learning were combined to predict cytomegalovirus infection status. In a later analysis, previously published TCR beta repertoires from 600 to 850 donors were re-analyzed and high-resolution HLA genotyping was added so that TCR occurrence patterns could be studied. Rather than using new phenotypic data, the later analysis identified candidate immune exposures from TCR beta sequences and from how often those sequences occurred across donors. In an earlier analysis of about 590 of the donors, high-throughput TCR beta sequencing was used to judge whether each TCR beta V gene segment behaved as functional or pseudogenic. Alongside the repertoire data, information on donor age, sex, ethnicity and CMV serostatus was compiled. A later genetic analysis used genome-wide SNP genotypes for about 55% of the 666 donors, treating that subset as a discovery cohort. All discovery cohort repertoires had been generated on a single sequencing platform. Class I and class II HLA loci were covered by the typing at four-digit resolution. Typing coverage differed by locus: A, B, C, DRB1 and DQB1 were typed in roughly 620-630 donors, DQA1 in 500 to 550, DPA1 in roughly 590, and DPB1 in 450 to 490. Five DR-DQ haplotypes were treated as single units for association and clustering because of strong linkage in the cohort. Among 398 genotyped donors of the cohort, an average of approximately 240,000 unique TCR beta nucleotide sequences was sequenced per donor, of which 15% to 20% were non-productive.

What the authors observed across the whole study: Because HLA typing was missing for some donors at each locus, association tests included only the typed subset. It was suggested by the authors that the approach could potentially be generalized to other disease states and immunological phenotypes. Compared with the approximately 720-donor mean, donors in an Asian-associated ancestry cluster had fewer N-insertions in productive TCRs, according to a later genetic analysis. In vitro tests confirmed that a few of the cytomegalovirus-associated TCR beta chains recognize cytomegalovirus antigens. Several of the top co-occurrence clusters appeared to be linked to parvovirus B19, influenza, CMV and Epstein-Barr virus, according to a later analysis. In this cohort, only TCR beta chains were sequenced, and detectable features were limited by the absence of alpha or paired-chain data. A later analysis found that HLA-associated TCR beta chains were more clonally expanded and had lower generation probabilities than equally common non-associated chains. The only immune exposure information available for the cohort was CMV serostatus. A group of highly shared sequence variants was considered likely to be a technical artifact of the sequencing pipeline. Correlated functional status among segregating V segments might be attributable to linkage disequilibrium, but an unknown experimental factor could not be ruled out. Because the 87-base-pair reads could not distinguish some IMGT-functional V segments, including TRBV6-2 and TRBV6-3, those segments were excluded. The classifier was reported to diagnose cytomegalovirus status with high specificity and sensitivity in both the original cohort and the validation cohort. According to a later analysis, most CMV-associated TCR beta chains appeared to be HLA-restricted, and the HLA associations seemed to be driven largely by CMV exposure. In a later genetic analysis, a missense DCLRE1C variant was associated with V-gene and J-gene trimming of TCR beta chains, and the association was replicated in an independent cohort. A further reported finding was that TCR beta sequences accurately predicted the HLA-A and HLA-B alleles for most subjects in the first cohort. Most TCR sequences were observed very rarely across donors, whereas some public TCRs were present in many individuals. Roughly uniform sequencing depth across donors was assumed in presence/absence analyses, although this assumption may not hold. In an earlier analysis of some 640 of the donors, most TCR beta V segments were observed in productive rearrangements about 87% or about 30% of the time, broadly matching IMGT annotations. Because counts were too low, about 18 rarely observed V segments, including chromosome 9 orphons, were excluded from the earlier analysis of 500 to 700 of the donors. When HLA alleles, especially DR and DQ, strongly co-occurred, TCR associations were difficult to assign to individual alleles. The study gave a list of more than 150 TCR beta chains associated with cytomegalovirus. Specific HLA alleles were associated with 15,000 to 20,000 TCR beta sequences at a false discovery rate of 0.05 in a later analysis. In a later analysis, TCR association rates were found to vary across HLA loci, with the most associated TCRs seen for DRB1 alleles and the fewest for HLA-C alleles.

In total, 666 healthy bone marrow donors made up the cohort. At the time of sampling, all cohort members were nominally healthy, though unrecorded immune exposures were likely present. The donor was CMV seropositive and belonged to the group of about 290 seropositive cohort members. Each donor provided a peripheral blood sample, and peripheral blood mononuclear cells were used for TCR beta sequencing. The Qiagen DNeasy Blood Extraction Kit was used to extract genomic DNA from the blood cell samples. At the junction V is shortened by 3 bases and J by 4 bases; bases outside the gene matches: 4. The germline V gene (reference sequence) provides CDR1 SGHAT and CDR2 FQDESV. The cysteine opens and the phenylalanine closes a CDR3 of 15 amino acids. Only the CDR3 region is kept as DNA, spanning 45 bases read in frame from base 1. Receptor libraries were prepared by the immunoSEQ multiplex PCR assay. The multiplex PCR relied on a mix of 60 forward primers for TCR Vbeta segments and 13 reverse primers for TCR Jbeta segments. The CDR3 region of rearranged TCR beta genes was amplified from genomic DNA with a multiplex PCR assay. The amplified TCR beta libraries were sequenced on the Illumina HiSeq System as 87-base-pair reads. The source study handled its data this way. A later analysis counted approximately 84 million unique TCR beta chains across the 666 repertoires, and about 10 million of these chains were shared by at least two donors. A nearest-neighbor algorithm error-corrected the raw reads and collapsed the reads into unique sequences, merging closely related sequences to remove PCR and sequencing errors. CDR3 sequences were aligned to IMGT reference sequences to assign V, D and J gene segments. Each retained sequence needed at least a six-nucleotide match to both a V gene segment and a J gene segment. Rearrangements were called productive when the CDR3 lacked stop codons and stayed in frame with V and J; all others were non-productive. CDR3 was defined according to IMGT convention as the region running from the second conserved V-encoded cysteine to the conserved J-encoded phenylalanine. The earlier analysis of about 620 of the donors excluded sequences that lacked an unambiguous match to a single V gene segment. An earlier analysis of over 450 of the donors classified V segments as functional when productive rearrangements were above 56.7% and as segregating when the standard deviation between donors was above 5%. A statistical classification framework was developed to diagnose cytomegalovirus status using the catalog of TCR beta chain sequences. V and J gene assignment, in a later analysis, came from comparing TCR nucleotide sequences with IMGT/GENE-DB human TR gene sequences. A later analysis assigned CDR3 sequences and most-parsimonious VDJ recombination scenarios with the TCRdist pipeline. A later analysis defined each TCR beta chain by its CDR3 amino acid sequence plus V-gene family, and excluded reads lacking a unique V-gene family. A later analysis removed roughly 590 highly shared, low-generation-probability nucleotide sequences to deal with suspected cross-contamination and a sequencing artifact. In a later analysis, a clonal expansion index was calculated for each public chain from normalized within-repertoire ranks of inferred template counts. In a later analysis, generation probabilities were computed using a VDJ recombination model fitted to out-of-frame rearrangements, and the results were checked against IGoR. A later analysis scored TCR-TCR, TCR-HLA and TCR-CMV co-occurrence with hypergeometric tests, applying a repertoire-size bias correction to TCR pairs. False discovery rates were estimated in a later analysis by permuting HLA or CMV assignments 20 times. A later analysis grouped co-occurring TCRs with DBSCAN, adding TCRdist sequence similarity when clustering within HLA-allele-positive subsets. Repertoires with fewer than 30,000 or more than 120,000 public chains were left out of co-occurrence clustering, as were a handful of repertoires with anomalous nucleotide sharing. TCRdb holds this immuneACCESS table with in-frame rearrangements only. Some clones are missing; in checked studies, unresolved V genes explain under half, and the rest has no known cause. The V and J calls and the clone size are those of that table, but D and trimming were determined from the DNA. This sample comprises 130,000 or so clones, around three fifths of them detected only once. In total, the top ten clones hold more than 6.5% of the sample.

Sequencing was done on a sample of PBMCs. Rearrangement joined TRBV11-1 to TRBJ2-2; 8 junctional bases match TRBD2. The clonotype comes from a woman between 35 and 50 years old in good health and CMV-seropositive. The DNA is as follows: TGTGCCAGCAGCTTTAGCGGGACCAGCACCGGGGAGCTGTTTTTT. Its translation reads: CASSFSGTSTGELFF.